This entry lists 25 T cell receptor beta chains sequenced from one sample in a study of blood T cell repertoires in COVID-19. Sequencing used immunoSEQ multiplex PCR; TCRdb keeps in-frame clones, though not all of them. Here the sample spans about 250,000 clones, 65% to 90% being singletons. Sequencing was carried out using peripheral blood. All receptors come from a man aged 50 to 59 with active or convalescent COVID-19.

As DNA, the CDR3 is TGCGCCAGCAGCTCAACAGGGGCTCTAGGAAACACCATATATTTT. This encodes CASSSTGALGNTIYF. The chain recombines TRBV5-1 with TRBJ1-3; TRBD1 aligns across 7 bases. Trimming took 3 bases from V and 4 from J; bases not matched to a gene: 7. The CDR3 is made up of 15 amino acids. Germline V gene sequence: CDR1 SGHRS, CDR2 YFSETQ.

J is TRBJ1-1 and V is TRBV5-1; 7 nucleotides align to TRBD1. Germline V gives CDR1 SGHRS, CDR2 YFSETQ. After removal of 1 base from V and 5 bases from J, the junction contained 8 bases not matched to a gene. The CDR3 runs 15 residues. The CDR3 protein is CASSLLQGVGTEAFF. The CDR3 coding sequence is TGCGCCAGCAGCTTGCTTCAGGGGGTAGGGACTGAAGCTTTCTTT. The variable domain in full, with the rest retrieved from reference TRBV5-1 and TRBJ1-1, is KAGVTQTPRYLIKTRGQQVTLSCSPISGHRSVSWYQQTPGQGLQFLFEYFSETQRNKGNFPGRFSGRQFSNSRSEMNVSTLELGDSALYLCASSLLQGVGTEAFFGQGTRLTVV.

The chain couples TRBV15 to TRBJ2-1; 9 bases fit TRBD1. The length of the CDR3 is 16 residues. Trimming removed 1 base from V and 4 bases from J; junction bases left unmatched: 5. Germline V CDR1 and CDR2: LNHNV, YYDKDF (reference sequence). CDR3 sequence (DNA): TGTGCCACCAGCAGAGGAGGGACAGGGTCATACAATGAGCAGTTCTTC. Translating it yields CATSRGGTGSYNEQFF. The variable domain in full, completed from reference TRBV15 and TRBJ2-1, reads DAMVIQNPRYQVTQFGKPVTLSCSQTLNHNVMYWYQQKSSQAPKLLFHYYDKDFNNEADTPDNFQSRRPNTSFCFLDIRSPGLGDTAMYLCATSRGGTGSYNEQFFGPGTRLTVL.

The rearrangement links TRBV7-2 to TRBJ1-3; the D gene is possibly TRBD1 (6 bases). The germline V gene encodes CDR1 SGHTA and CDR2 FQGNSA. V was cut by 0 bases and J by 4 bases, with 10 bases left in between. The CDR3 extends over 15 amino acids. CDR3 amino acids: CASSLAGAWGNTIYF. In DNA form, the CDR3 reads TGTGCCAGCAGCTTAGCGGGGGCGTGGGGAAACACCATATATTTT.

The genes are TRBV11-1 and TRBJ2-2; 7 bases match TRBD1. Germline CDR1 reads SGHAT; CDR2 reads FQDESV (reference sequence). Losses at the gene ends were 2 bases for V and 1 base for J; bases not matched to a gene: 1. The CDR3 has 15 residues. CDR3 DNA: TGTGCCAGCAGCTTAACAGGGGAGAACACCGGGGAGCTGTTTTTT. Its protein product is CASSLTGENTGELFF.

V and J are TRBV29-1 and TRBJ2-7; D is possibly TRBD1 (5 bases). The V end lost 4 bases, the J end lost 6 bases, and 10 bases lay between the germline ends. The CDR3 has 11 residues. The germline V gene encodes CDR1 SQVTM and CDR2 ANQGSEA. DNA of the CDR3: TGCAGCGTTGGATATCAGGGCGAGCAGTACTTC. Its translation is CSVGYQGEQYF.

The V gene is TRBV20-1, the J gene TRBJ2-1; D is perhaps TRBD2 (6 bases). Trimming pared 3 bases from V and 6 bases from J, leaving 15 bases between. Germline-derived CDR1 and CDR2 are DFQATT and SNEGSKA (reference sequence). The CDR3 contains 14 residues. The CDR3 DNA sequence: TGCAGTGCTAGTACTAGCCACCTACCCAATGAGCAGTTCTTC. Amino acids: CSASTSHLPNEQFF.

The chain recombines TRBV6-1 with TRBJ1-5, with unresolved D. Germline CDR1 MNHNS, CDR2 SASEGT. The CDR3 runs to 15 residues. Trimming removed 7 bases at V and 2 bases at J, with 15 bases between. CDR3 coding DNA: TGTGCCAGCACCGATAATGAGAAAGGCAATCAGCCCCAGCATTTT. Translation gives CASTDNEKGNQPQHF.

The CDR3: CASNGLGSVEAFF. CDR3 coding DNA: TGTGCCAGTAATGGCCTTGGCAGTGTTGAAGCTTTCTTT. The chain is built from TRBV19 and TRBJ1-1; D unclear. The CDR3 spans 13 residues. The V and J ends lost 7 bases and 7 bases respectively, with 16 bases between them. Per the germline V gene, CDR1 is LNHDA and CDR2 is SQIVND (reference sequence). Supplemented by reference TRBV19 and TRBJ1-1, the full variable domain reads DGGITQSPKYLFRKEGQNVTLSCEQNLNHDAMYWYRQDPGQGLRLIYYSQIVNDFQKGDIAEGYSVSREKKESFPLTVTSAQKNPTAFYLCASNGLGSVEAFFGQGTRLTVV.

This chain uses TRBV25-1 with TRBJ1-5; no clear D. Trimming stripped 4 bases from V and 0 bases from J, with 10 bases between. The CDR3 has 15 residues. Germline CDR1 reads MGHDK; CDR2 reads SYGVNS. CDR3 in DNA: TGTGCCAGCAGTGGCGCGACAAATAGCAATCAGCCCCAGCATTTT. This translates into CASSGATNSNQPQHF.

V is TRBV6-2 or TRBV6-3 and J is TRBJ2-3; possible D gene TRBD1, 7 bases. This CDR3 has 16 residues. Germline CDR1 MNHEY, CDR2 SVGEGT. V shed 6 bases and J shed 10 bases, with 26 bases lying between them. The CDR3 protein is CASSPMVGQGGFAQYF. CDR3 coding DNA: TGTGCCAGCAGCCCAATGGTGGGCCAGGGGGGATTTGCGCAGTATTTT.

This rearrangement joins TRBV5-1 to TRBJ1-2, with 7 bases that match TRBD1. The ends lost 0 bases at V and 4 bases at J; junction bases unmatched: 15. Germline V CDR1 and CDR2: SGHRS, YFSETQ. The CDR3 consists of 18 residues. The CDR3 reads CASSLAGFGQEDGYGYTF. The CDR3 nucleotides read TGCGCCAGCAGCTTGGCAGGCTTCGGACAGGAGGATGGCTATGGCTACACCTTC.

In the case of this clone: Other DNA sequences in this sample translate to the same CDR3. The rearrangement joins TRBV2 to TRBJ2-3, with D possibly being TRBD1 (8 bases). V gave up 4 bases and J gave up 3 bases, with 14 bases separating them. The CDR3 has 15 residues. Germline CDR1 reads SNHLY; CDR2 reads FYNNEI. For the CDR3, the DNA is TGTGCCAGCAGTGTCGACAGGGGAGGGACAGATACGCAGTATTTT. Translated, it gives CASSVDRGGTDTQYF.

V usage is TRBV5-5 and J usage is TRBJ1-1, with unresolved D. The V gene lost 0 bases and the J gene lost 5 bases, with 8 bases spanning the gap. Germline V gene sequence: CDR1 SGHKS, CDR2 YYEKEE (reference sequence). The CDR3 runs 13 residues. CDR3 amino acids: CASSLELQTEAFF. DNA of the CDR3: TGTGCCAGCAGCTTGGAGTTGCAGACTGAAGCTTTCTTT.

This clone has just a few counts. This chain uses TRBV29-1 with TRBJ2-7; 7 bases are a match to TRBD2. J lost 6 bases, V lost 4 bases, and 6 bases had no gene match. The CDR3 sequence is 12 residues long. Germline lookup yields CDR1 SQVTM and CDR2 ANQGSEA. CDR3 nucleotide sequence: TGCAGCGTTGGATTGGGAGGGGTCGAGCAGTACTTC. This sequence encodes CSVGLGGVEQYF.

This clone is a singleton in its sample. The chain recombines TRBV3-1 (or the pseudogene TRBV3-2) with TRBJ1-2; D is uncertain. The CDR3 contains 13 residues. Germline V CDR1 and CDR2: LGHDT, YNNKEL (reference sequence). Between the trimmed V and J ends, which lost 8 bases and 0 bases, there was a span of 10 bases. CDR3 loop: CASSPLPNYGYTF. The CDR3 DNA sequence: TGTGCCAGCTCGCCACTGCCTAACTATGGCTACACCTTC.

The chain employs TRBV2 and TRBJ1-6; D is undetermined. The CDR3 length is 16 residues. With 0 bases removed from V and 2 bases from J, the gap between germline ends came to 8 bases. The germline V gene encodes CDR1 SNHLY and CDR2 FYNNEI. The CDR3 DNA reads as TGTGCCAGCAGTGAAGCGATCGGGACCTATAATTCACCCCTCCACTTT. It encodes CASSEAIGTYNSPLHF.

The V call is TRBV7-2, the J call TRBJ2-7; 9 bases align to TRBD1. Germline V CDR1 and CDR2: SGHTA, FQGNSA. Unmatched junction bases numbered 4, after V lost 0 bases and J lost 4 bases. CDR3 size: 15 residues. This chain's CDR3 is CASSLAGTGYYEQYF. CDR3 in DNA: TGTGCCAGCAGCTTAGCCGGGACAGGGTATTACGAGCAGTACTTC.

V usage is TRBV7-6 and J usage is TRBJ1-3; 7 bases align to TRBD1. Trimming cost V 3 bases and J 3 bases; bases outside gene matches: 14. The CDR3 spans 18 residues. Germline assignment: CDR1 SGHVS and CDR2 FNYEAQ. The CDR3 loop is CASSFPPSEGAGGNTIYF. The CDR3 DNA reads as TGTGCCAGCAGCTTCCCCCCGAGTGAGGGGGCGGGTGGAAACACCATATATTTT.

This chain links TRBV2 with TRBJ2-1, with 14 nucleotides matching TRBD2. CDR1 is SNHLY and CDR2 is FYNNEI in the germline V gene. CDR3 length equals 18 residues. J was trimmed by 5 bases and V by 6 bases; bases with no gene match: 12. The CDR3 sequence is CASRTSGRALEGDNEQFF. The CDR3 DNA follows: TGTGCCAGCAGGACTAGCGGGAGGGCCTTGGAGGGGGACAATGAGCAGTTCTTC.

The chain is built from TRBV7-8 and TRBJ2-1, with D possibly matching TRBD2 (6 bases). This CDR3 spans 16 amino acids. CDR1 is SGHVS and CDR2 is FQNEAQ in the germline V gene. V gave up 3 bases and J gave up 10 bases, with 22 bases separating them. The CDR3 sequence is CASSFRLEGLGLEQFF. In DNA, the CDR3 is TGTGCCAGCAGCTTTCGACTAGAAGGGCTGGGGCTGGAGCAGTTCTTC.

The V call is TRBV12-3 or TRBV12-4, the J call TRBJ2-1; D is perhaps TRBD1 (5 bases). There are 13 residues in the CDR3. Trimming left V 10 bases short and J 5 bases short, with 15 bases between. Written as DNA, the CDR3 is TGTGCCACAGGGTTTTTGACCAACAATGAGCAGTTCTTC. It codes for CATGFLTNNEQFF.

The genes are TRBV5-4 and TRBJ1-5, with no clear D. Germline V lookup: CDR1 SGHNT, CDR2 YYREEE (reference sequence). The CDR3 contains 10 residues. V dropped 9 bases and J dropped 12 bases, with 13 bases sitting between them. CDR3 protein: CATGLFVQHF. CDR3 in DNA: TGTGCCACCGGTTTGTTCGTCCAGCATTTT.

This rearrangement joins TRBV7-9 to TRBJ2-4; a weak D match, TRBD2 (6 bases). Trimming pared 11 bases from V and 7 bases from J, leaving 15 bases between. The CDR3 is 12 amino acids. CDR1 SEHNR and CDR2 FQNEAQ come from the germline V gene (reference sequence). The CDR3 nucleotides are TGTGCCGGGGCCTCGGGGGTGAACATTCAGTACTTC. Protein: CAGASGVNIQYF.

This chain joins TRBV7-6 and TRBJ2-7; 9 nucleotides match TRBD2. There are 15 residues in the CDR3. The germline V gene encodes CDR1 SGHVS and CDR2 FNYEAQ. Trimming removed 5 bases from V and 2 bases from J; junction bases left unmatched: 7. For the CDR3, the DNA is TGTGCCAGCAGCCCATCTCGCGGGAGGGCCTACGAGCAGTACTTC. It codes for CASSPSRGRAYEQYF.